This TCR beta chain appears in the sequencing data of a study of OX40 agonist ivuxolimab in advanced cancers. This clone showed up just once. J gave up 5 bases and V 4 bases, and 8 bases lay outside the gene matches. Germline V gene lookup returns CDR1 SGHAT and CDR2 FQNNGV. The CDR3 is made up of 15 amino acids. TCRdb's table, derived via immunoSEQ multiplex PCR, lists solely in-frame clones and lacks some. The repertoire holds around 77,000 clones, with 85% to 95% as singletons. This sequence was found in an adult with an advanced solid tumor such as melanoma, head and neck, liver or kidney cancer. Material: CD4+ or CD8+ T cells sorted from blood, obtained in a trial of the OX40 agonist ivuxolimab. The chain joins TRBV11-2 to TRBJ2-5, with 9 nucleotides matching TRBD1. The chain's CDR3 is CASSSSQGAYETQYF. The CDR3, as DNA: TGTGCCAGCAGCTCCTCACAGGGGGCCTACGAGACCCAGTACTTC.